The 7 T cell receptor beta chains below were found in one sample sequenced in a study of cytomegalovirus exposure and HLA in healthy donors. Primers: 60 Vbeta forward and 13 Jbeta reverse. The table came from immunoSEQ multiplex PCR; TCRdb's copy has only in-frame clones and leaves some out. Of about 160,000 clones listed, 71% are singletons. Sequencing was performed on PBMCs. The source is a woman in her 30s in good health and CMV-seronegative.

V gene TRBV29-1 combines with J gene TRBJ1-2, with a weak D call TRBD1 (6 bases). This CDR3 has 14 residues. Germline V lookup: CDR1 SQVTM, CDR2 ANQGSEA. V lost 6 bases, J lost 0 bases, and 14 bases lay in between. DNA of the CDR3: TGCAGCGTAGGACAGTTCCTTTCTAACTATGGCTACACCTTC. Amino acids: CSVGQFLSNYGYTF.

J is TRBJ2-2 and V is TRBV9, with D tentatively TRBD1 (6 bases). The CDR3 runs 14 residues. Deletions cut 3 bases from V and 3 bases from J, with 9 bases between. Per the germline V gene, CDR1 is SGDLS and CDR2 is YYNGEE. The CDR3 DNA reads TGTGCCAGCAGCGCCCGGACAGACACCGGGGAGCTGTTTTTT. It encodes CASSARTDTGELFF.

Only a few counts were recorded for this clone. Here the CDR3 DNA reads TGTGCCAGCAGTTACTCGCAGATTTCCTACGAGCAGTACTTC. This translates into CASSYSQISYEQYF. This chain joins TRBV6-5 and TRBJ2-7; D remains ambiguous. CDR3 length equals 14 residues. The V end was cut by 0 bases, the J end by 1 base, with 7 bases between. Germline CDR1 is MNHEY and CDR2 is SVGAGI.

The gene calls are TRBV10-3 and TRBJ1-2, with 10 bases lining up with TRBD1. CDR3 size: 13 residues. Unmatched junction bases numbered 8, after V lost 8 bases and J lost 8 bases. Germline lookup yields CDR1 ENHRY and CDR2 SYGVKD. The CDR3, as DNA: TGTGCCATCCGCGCCGGACAGGGGGACGGCTACACCTTC. The encoded protein is CAIRAGQGDGYTF.

Only a few counts were recorded for this clone. V is TRBV29-1 and J is TRBJ1-2, with 7 bases identical to TRBD1. The CDR3 runs 13 residues. CDR1 and CDR2 (germline): SQVTM, ANQGSEA. The trim removed 8 bases at V and 4 bases at J, leaving 10 bases unmatched. CDR3 DNA sequence: TGCAGCCTCCGACAGGGACAAGGCTATGGCTACACCTTC. Amino acids: CSLRQGQGYGYTF.

V is TRBV5-1 and J is TRBJ2-2; D is ambiguous. V was shortened by 0 bases and J by 0 bases, with 6 bases between the two germline ends. CDR1 and CDR2 (germline): SGHRS, YFSETQ. CDR3 length: 15 residues. DNA of the CDR3: TGCGCCAGCAGCTTGGTAGCAGCGAACACCGGGGAGCTGTTTTTT. Amino acids: CASSLVAANTGELFF.

The genes are TRBV7-6 and TRBJ1-2, with D possibly being TRBD1 (6 bases). Trimming removed 5 bases from V and 1 base from J, with 11 bases in between. Germline V gene lookup returns CDR1 SGHVS and CDR2 FNYEAQ. This CDR3 has 14 amino acids. Written as DNA, the CDR3 is TGTGCCAGCAGCCATGGACAGCATAACTATGGCTACACCTTC. Translation: CASSHGQHNYGYTF.